What follows are 2 T cell receptor beta chains derived from one specimen sequenced in a study of beta chain features in type 1 diabetes. Expressed TCRB transcripts got sequenced, as all isolated RNA was reverse transcribed. Measured with immunoSEQ multiplex PCR; TCRdb has only the in-frame clones, and not every one. The sample holds under 800,000 clones, 15% to 18% seen once. Sequencing was done on a sample of naive CD4+ T cells from blood. These TCRs come from a man aged 18 to 35 in good health.

The gene calls are TRBV19 and TRBJ2-4, with a possible D match to TRBD1 (5 bases). The CDR3 is 17 amino acids. V was pared by 3 bases and J by 1 base, with 16 bases between. Germline V gene lookup returns CDR1 LNHDA and CDR2 SQIVND (reference sequence). CDR3 protein: CASSIHGRVDAKNIQYF. CDR3 in DNA: TGTGCCAGTAGTATTCACGGCAGGGTAGATGCCAAAAACATTCAGTACTTC.

This clone was seen once. The CDR3 DNA reads as TGTGCCAGCAGTTCAGCCGGGGTTGACTATGGCTACACCTTC. This encodes CASSSAGVDYGYTF. This chain connects TRBV6-5 to TRBJ1-2; D remains ambiguous. The CDR3 spans 14 residues. Germline CDR1 reads MNHEY; CDR2 reads SVGAGI. V gave up 4 bases and J gave up 3 bases, with 12 bases separating them.